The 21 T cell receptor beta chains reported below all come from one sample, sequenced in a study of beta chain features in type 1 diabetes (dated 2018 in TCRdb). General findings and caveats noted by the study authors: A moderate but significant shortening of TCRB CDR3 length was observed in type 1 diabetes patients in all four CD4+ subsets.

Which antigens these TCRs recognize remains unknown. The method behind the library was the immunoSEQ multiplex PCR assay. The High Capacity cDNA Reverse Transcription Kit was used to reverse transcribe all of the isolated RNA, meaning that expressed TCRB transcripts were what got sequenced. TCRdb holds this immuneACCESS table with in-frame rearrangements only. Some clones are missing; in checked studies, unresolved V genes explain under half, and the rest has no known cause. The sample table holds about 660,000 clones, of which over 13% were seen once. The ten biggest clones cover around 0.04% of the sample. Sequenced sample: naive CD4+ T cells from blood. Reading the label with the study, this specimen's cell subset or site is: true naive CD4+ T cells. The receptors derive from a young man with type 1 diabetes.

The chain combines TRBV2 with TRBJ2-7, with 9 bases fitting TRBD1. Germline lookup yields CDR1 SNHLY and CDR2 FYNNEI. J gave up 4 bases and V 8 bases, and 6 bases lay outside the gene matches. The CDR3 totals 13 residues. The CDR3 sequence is CASSTGTGYEQYF. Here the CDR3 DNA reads TGTGCCAGCTCAACCGGGACAGGGTACGAGCAGTACTTC.

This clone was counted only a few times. CDR3 DNA sequence: TGTGCCAGCACTACTAGCGAGAACACCGGGGAGCTGTTTTTT. Translation: CASTTSENTGELFF. The V gene is TRBV6-6, the J gene TRBJ2-2, with 7 bases lining up with TRBD2. In germline, CDR1 is MNHNY, CDR2 SVGAGI (reference sequence). Trimming removed 7 bases from V and 1 base from J; junction bases left unmatched: 3. This CDR3 is 14 amino acids long.

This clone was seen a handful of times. This CDR3 reads CASSATNTDTQYF. Written as DNA, the CDR3 is TGTGCCAGCAGTGCGACAAACACAGATACGCAGTATTTT. The gene calls are TRBV2 and TRBJ2-3; D remains ambiguous. Germline CDR1 is SNHLY and CDR2 is FYNNEI. Trimming removed 4 bases from V and 2 bases from J, with 7 bases in between. The CDR3 sequence is 13 residues long.

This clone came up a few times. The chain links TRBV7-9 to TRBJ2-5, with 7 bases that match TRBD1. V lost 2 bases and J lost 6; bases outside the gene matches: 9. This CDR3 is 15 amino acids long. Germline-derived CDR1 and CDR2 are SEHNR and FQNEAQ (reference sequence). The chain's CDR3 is CASSLRQGIEKTQYF. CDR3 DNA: TGTGCCAGCAGCTTAAGACAGGGAATAGAGAAGACCCAGTACTTC. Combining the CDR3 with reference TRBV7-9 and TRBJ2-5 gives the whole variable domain DTGVSQNPRHKITKRGQNVTFRCDPISEHNRLYWYRQTLGQGPEFLTYFQNEAQLEKSRLLSDRFSAERPKGSFSTLEIQRTEQGDSAMYLCASSLRQGIEKTQYFGPGTRLLVL.

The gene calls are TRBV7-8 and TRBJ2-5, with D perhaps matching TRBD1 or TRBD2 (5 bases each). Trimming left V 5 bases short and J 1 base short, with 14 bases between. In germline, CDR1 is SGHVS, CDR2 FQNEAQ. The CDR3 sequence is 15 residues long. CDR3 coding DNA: TGTGCCAGCAGCCCCCTCGGGACGCTCCAAGAGACCCAGTACTTC. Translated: CASSPLGTLQETQYF. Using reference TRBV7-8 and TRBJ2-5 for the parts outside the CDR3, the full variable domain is GAGVSQSPRYKVAKRGQDVALRCDPISGHVSLFWYQQALGQGPEFLTYFQNEAQLDKSGLPSDRFFAERPEGSVSTLKIQRTQQEDSAVYLCASSPLGTLQETQYFGPGTRLLVL.

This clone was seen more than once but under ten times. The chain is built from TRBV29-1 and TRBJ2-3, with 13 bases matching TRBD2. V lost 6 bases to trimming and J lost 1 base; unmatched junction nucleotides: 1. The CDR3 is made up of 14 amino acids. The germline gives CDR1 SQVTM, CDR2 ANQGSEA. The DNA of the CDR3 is TGCAGCGTCGGGACTAGCGGGGGCACAGATACGCAGTATTTT. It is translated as CSVGTSGGTDTQYF.

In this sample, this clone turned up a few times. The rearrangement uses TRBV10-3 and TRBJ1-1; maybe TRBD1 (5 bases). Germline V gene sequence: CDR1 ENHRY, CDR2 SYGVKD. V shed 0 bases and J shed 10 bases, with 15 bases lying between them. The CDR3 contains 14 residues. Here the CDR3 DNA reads TGTGCCATCAGTGAGTCGACTCGGGCGGGACGAGCTTTCTTT. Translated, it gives CAISESTRAGRAFF.

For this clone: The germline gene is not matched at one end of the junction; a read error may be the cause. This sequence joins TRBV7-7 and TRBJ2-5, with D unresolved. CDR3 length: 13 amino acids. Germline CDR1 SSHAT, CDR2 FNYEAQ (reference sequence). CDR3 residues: CASSLDRWETQYF. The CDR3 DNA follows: TGTGCTAGCAGCTTAGACCGGTGGGAGACCCAGTACTTC.

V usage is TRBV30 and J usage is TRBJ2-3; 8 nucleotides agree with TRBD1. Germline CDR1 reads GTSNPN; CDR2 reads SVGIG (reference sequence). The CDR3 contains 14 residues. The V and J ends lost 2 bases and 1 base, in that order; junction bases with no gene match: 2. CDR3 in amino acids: CAWSRGQGTDTQYF. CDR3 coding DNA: TGTGCCTGGAGTCGGGGACAGGGCACAGATACGCAGTATTTT.

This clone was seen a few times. CDR3 protein: CASSRGETQYF. The CDR3 DNA reads as TGTGCCAGCTCCCGGGGCGAGACCCAGTACTTC. The V gene is TRBV6-5, the J gene TRBJ2-5; D tentatively reads TRBD1 or TRBD2 (5 bases each). The germline V gene has CDR1 MNHEY and CDR2 SVGAGI. Trimming removed 8 bases from V and 5 bases from J, with 9 bases in between. The CDR3 has 11 amino acids.

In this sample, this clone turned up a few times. The CDR3 loop reads CAGARTDTQYF. The DNA for the CDR3 is TGTGCCGGGGCTAGGACAGATACGCAGTATTTT. The chain combines TRBV19 with TRBJ2-3; possible D gene TRBD1, 5 bases. CDR3 length: 11 amino acids. The germline V gene encodes CDR1 LNHDA and CDR2 SQIVND (reference sequence). The V end lost 11 bases, the J end lost 3 bases, and 9 bases lay between the germline ends.

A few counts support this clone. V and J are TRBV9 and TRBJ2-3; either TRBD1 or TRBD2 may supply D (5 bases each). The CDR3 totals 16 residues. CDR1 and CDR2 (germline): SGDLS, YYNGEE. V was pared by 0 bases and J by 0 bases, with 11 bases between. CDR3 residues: CASSVVGGESTDTQYF. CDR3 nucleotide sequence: TGTGCCAGCAGCGTAGTTGGGGGTGAAAGCACAGATACGCAGTATTTT.

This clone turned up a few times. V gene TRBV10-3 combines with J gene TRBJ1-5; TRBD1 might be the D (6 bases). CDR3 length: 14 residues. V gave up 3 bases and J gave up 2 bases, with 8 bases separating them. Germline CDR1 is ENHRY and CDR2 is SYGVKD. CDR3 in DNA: TGTGCCATCAGTGAATCAGGGGGCAATCAGCCCCAGCATTTT. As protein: CAISESGGNQPQHF.

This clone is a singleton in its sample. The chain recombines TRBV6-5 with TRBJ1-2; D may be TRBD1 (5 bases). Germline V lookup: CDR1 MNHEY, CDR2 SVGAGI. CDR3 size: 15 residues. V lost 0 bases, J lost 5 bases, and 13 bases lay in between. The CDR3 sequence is CASSYSPTAGYGYTF. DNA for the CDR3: TGTGCCAGCAGTTACTCACCGACAGCGGGGTATGGCTACACCTTC.

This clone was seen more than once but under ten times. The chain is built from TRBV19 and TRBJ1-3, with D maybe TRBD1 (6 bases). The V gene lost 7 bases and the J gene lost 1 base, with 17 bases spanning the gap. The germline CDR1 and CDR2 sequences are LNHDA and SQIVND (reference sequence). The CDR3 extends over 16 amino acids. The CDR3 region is CASTRPGHTSGNTIYF. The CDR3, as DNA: TGTGCCAGTACCCGTCCGGGACACACGTCTGGAAACACCATATATTTT.

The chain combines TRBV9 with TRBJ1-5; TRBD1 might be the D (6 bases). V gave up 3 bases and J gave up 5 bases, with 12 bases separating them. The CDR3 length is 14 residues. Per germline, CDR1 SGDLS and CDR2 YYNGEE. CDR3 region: CASSGRGAYQPQHF. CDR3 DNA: TGTGCCAGCAGCGGAAGGGGGGCCTATCAGCCCCAGCATTTT.

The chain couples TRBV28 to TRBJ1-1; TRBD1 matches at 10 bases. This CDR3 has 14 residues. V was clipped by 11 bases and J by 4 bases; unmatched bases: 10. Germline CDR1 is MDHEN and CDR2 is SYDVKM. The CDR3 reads CAGGTGAKPTEAFF. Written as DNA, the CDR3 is TGTGCCGGAGGGACAGGGGCAAAACCCACTGAAGCTTTCTTT.

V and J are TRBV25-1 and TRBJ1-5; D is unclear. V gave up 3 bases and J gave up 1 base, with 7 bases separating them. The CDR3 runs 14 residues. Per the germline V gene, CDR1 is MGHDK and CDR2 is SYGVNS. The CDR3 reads CASSDVGSNQPQHF. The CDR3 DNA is TGTGCCAGCAGTGATGTGGGGAGCAATCAGCCCCAGCATTTT.

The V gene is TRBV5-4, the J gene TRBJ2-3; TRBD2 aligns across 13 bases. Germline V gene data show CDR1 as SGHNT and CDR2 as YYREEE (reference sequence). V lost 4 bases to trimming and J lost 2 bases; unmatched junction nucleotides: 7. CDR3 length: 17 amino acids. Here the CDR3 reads CASSLRLAGGHTDTQYF. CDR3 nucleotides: TGTGCCAGCAGCCTTCGACTAGCGGGGGGCCACACAGATACGCAGTATTTT.

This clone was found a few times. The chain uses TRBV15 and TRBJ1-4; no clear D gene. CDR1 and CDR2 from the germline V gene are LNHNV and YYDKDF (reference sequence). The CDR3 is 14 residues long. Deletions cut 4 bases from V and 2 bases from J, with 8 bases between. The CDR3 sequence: CATSKDYTNEKLFF. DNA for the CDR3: TGTGCCACCAGCAAGGACTATACTAATGAAAAACTGTTTTTT.

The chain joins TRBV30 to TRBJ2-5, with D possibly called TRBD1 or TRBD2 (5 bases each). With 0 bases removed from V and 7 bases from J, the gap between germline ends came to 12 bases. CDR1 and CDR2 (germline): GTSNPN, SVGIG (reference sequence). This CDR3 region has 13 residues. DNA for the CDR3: TGTGCCTGGAGTGTGGGGGATAGGGGGACCCAGTACTTC. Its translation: CAWSVGDRGTQYF.